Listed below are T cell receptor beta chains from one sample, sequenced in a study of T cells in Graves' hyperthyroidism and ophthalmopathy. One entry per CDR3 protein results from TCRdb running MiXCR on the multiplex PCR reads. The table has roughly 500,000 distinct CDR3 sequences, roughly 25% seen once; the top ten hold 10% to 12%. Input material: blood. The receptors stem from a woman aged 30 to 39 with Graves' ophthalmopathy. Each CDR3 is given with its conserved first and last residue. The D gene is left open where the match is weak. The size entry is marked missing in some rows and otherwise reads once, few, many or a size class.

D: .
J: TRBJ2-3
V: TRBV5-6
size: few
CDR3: CASSLLQGTHTDTQYF
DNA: TGTGCCAGCAGCCTACTACAGGGGACTCACACAGATACGCAGTATTTT

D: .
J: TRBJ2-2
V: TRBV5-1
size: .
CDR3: CASSLEQGPNTGELFF
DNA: TGCGCCAGCAGCTTGGAACAGGGACCGAACACCGGGGAGCTGTTTTTT

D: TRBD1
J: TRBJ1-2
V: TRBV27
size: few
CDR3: CASSGPGTGVYGYTF
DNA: TGTGCCAGCAGTGGCCCAGGGACAGGGGTTTATGGCTACACCTTC

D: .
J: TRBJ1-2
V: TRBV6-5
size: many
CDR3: CASSHDSYGYTF
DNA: TGTGCCAGCAGCCACGATAGCTATGGCTACACCTTC

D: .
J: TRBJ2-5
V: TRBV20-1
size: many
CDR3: CSARDGAGGETQYF
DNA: TGCAGTGCTAGAGATGGGGCTGGCGGGGAGACCCAGTACTTC

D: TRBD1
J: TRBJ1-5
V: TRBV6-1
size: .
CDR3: CASRSGTGSDQPQHF
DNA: TGTGCCAGCAGATCCGGGACAGGGTCGGATCAGCCCCAGCATTTT

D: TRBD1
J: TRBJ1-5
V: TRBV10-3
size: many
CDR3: CATTGQGSNQPQHF
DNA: TGTGCGACCACGGGACAGGGATCCAATCAGCCCCAGCATTTT

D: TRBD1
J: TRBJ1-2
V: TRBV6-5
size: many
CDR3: CASSYRGTGNYGYTF
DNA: TGTGCCAGCAGTTACCGAGGGACAGGGAACTATGGCTACACCTTC

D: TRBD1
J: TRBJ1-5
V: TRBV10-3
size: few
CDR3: CAISDTETGILQPQHF
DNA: TGTGCCATCAGTGACACAGAGACAGGGATCTTGCAGCCCCAGCATTTT

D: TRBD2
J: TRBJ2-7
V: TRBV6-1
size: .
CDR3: CASSARSGGYEQYF
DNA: TGTGCCAGCAGCGCCAGGAGCGGGGGTTACGAGCAGTACTTC

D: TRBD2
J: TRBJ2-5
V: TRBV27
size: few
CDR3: CASSPKGLAVQETQYF
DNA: TGTGCCAGCAGTCCCAAGGGACTAGCTGTTCAAGAGACCCAGTACTTC

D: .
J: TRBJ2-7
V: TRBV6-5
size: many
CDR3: CASRESYEQYF
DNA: TGTGCCAGTCGGGAGTCCTACGAGCAGTACTTC

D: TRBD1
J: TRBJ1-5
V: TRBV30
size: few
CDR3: CAWSVGDRSNQPQHF
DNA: TGTGCCTGGAGTGTAGGGGACAGGAGCAATCAGCCCCAGCATTTT

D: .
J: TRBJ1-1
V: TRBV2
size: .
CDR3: CASSVVELSNTEAFF
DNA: TGTGCCAGCAGTGTAGTAGAACTCTCGAACACTGAAGCTTTCTTT

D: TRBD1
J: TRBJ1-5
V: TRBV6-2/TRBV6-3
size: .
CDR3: CASSPRGSTNQPQHF
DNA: TGTGCCAGCAGTCCCAGGGGGAGTACCAATCAGCCCCAGCATTTT

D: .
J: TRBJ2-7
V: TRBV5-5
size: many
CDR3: CASSAFGGTGTYEQYF
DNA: TGTGCCAGCAGCGCCTTCGGGGGGACAGGTACCTACGAGCAGTACTTC

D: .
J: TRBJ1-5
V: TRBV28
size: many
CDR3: CASSPQGQSNQPQHF
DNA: TGTGCCAGCAGTCCGCAGGGGCAGAGCAATCAGCCCCAGCATTTT

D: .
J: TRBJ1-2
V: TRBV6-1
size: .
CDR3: CASSEEYRSYGYTF
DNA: TGTGCCAGCAGTGAAGAATACAGGAGCTATGGCTACACCTTC

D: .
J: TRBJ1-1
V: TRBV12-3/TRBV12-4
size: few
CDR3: CASSLGGIAFF
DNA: TGTGCCAGCAGTTTGGGAGGGATAGCTTTCTTT

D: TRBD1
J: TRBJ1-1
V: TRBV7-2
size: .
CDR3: CASSTGTGDVNAFF
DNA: TGTGCCAGCAGCACAGGGACAGGGGACGTCAATGCTTTCTTT

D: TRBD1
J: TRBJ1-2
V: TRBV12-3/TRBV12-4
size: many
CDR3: CASSFWGQTNYGYTF
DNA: TGTGCCAGCAGTTTTTGGGGACAGACTAACTATGGCTACACCTTC

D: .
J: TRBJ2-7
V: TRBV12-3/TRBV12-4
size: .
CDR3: CASTKTVVNVGEQYF
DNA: TGTGCCAGCACCAAAACGGTGGTGAATGTCGGCGAGCAGTACTTC

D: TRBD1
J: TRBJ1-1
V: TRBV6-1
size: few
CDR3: CASSTTGRNTEAFF
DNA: TGTGCCAGCAGCACGACAGGGCGGAACACTGAAGCTTTCTTT

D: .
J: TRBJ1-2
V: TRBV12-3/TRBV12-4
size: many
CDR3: CASSFFRQAAIYGYTF
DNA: TGTGCCAGCAGTTTTTTCCGACAGGCTGCTATATATGGCTACACCTTC

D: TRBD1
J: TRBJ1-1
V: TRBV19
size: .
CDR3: CASSIRQGADTEAFF
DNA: TGTGCCAGTAGTATTCGACAGGGGGCGGACACTGAAGCTTTCTTT

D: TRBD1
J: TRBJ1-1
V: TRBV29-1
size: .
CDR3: CSVRTGLNSEAFF
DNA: TGCAGCGTTCGGACAGGGTTGAACTCTGAAGCTTTCTTT

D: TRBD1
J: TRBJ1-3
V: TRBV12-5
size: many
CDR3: CASGLGRQGGNTIYF
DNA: TGTGCTAGTGGTTTGGGAAGACAGGGTGGCAACACCATATATTTT

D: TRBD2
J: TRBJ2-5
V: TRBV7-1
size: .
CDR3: CASSPKREGGTSGVFRETQYF
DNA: TGTGCCAGCAGCCCCAAGCGCGAGGGTGGGACTAGCGGAGTGTTTAGGGAGACCCAGTACTTC

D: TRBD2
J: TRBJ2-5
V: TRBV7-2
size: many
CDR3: CASSLASGGPETQYF
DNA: TGTGCCAGCAGCTTAGCTTCGGGGGGGCCGGAGACCCAGTACTTC

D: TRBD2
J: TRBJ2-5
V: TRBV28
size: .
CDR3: CASSLGTSDQETQYF
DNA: TGTGCCAGCAGTTTAGGGACTAGCGATCAAGAGACCCAGTACTTC

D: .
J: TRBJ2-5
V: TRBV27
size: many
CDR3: CASSSRLASETQYF
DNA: TGTGCCAGCAGTTCCCGTCTAGCGTCAGAGACCCAGTACTTC

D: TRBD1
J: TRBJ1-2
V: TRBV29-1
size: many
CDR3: CSVIIGQGAGYTF
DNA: TGCAGCGTTATCATCGGACAGGGGGCAGGCTACACCTTC

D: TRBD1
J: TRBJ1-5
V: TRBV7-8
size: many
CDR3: CASSLTRTGPTDQPQHF
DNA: TGTGCCAGCAGCCTAACCCGGACAGGGCCGACGGATCAGCCCCAGCATTTT